These 8 T cell receptor beta chains came from one sample sequenced in a study of PD-1 blockade in classical Hodgkin lymphoma. Using immunoSEQ multiplex PCR, the repertoire was profiled, and TCRdb retains in-frame clones only, with some absent. The repertoire includes roughly 40,000 clones, about nine tenths of them detected once, and approximately 9.1% sits in the top ten. All patients relapsed after autologous stem cell transplantation, and brentuximab vedotin exposure varied. This specimen was peripheral blood mononuclear cells (PBMCs), taken at baseline. The receptors derive from a human donor with classical Hodgkin lymphoma.

This clone was seen more than once but under ten times. CDR3 nucleotide sequence: TGTGCCAGCAGTATTAGACAGGGGGCCTTCACAGATACGCAGTATTTT. Translated, it gives CASSIRQGAFTDTQYF. J is TRBJ2-3 and V is TRBV27; TRBD1 matches at 10 bases. The CDR3 extends over 16 amino acids. Germline V gene lookup returns CDR1 MNHEY and CDR2 SMNVEV (reference sequence). The V gene end was trimmed by 5 bases and the J gene end by 2 bases; junction bases not matched to a gene: 7.

The rearrangement uses TRBV5-4 and TRBJ2-5, with D possibly TRBD2 on 6 matching bases. The CDR3 has 16 residues. Germline-derived CDR1 and CDR2 are SGHNT and YYREEE (reference sequence). Trimming stripped 0 bases from V and 5 bases from J, with 17 bases between. CDR3 nucleotide sequence: TGTGCCAGCAGCTTGGCCGGGGGAATGGGGACGGAGACCCAGTACTTC. Protein: CASSLAGGMGTETQYF.

V and J are TRBV19 and TRBJ2-7; the D gene is possibly TRBD2 (6 bases). Trimming took 3 bases from V and 2 from J, leaving 17 bases between them. The germline CDR1 and CDR2 sequences are LNHDA and SQIVND (reference sequence). The CDR3 contains 16 residues. The CDR3 sequence is CASSIDPDGGAYEQYF. CDR3 DNA sequence: TGTGCCAGTAGTATCGACCCGGACGGGGGTGCCTACGAGCAGTACTTC.

This chain links TRBV6-5 with TRBJ1-4; D remains ambiguous. V dropped 7 bases and J dropped 3 bases, with 9 bases sitting between them. CDR1 and CDR2 from the germline V gene are MNHEY and SVGAGI. The CDR3 is 13 amino acids. CDR3 DNA: TGTGCCAGCACTCGAAAACCTAATGAAAAACTGTTTTTT. As protein: CASTRKPNEKLFF.

There are a few counts of this clone. For the CDR3, the DNA is TGTGCCAGCAGCTTCGTTAGCGGAAGTCAAGAGACCCAGTACTTC. Translated, it gives CASSFVSGSQETQYF. J is TRBJ2-5 and V is TRBV13; a weak D match, TRBD2 (6 bases). The CDR3 runs to 15 residues. Trimming took off 3 bases at V and 2 bases at J, with 13 bases between the two ends. Germline V gene lookup returns CDR1 PRHDT and CDR2 FYEKMQ (reference sequence).

This chain connects TRBV5-4 to TRBJ2-7; D might be TRBD1 or TRBD2, each matching 5 bases. Germline V gives CDR1 SGHNT, CDR2 YYREEE (reference sequence). The CDR3 spans 14 residues. The V end lost 0 bases, the J end lost 2 bases, and 9 bases lay between the germline ends. This CDR3 is CASSLAGTAYEQYF. DNA of the CDR3: TGTGCCAGCAGCTTGGCAGGGACCGCCTACGAGCAGTACTTC. The full variable domain, rest sourced from reference TRBV5-4 and TRBJ2-7, is ETGVTQSPTHLIKTRGQQVTLRCSSQSGHNTVSWYQQALGQGPQFIFQYYREEENGRGNFPPRFSGLQFPNYSSELNVNALELDDSALYLCASSLAGTAYEQYFGPGTRLTVT.

Only a few counts were recorded for this clone. The gene calls are TRBV5-4 and TRBJ2-5; TRBD2 matches 10 bases. The junction had 6 bases not matched to a gene; V was cut back by 2 bases and J by 5 bases. The germline V gene encodes CDR1 SGHNT and CDR2 YYREEE (reference sequence). This CDR3 has 15 amino acids. The CDR3 region has the DNA TGTGCCAGCAGCTTAAATCTAGCGGGAGCCGAGACCCAGTACTTC. This codes for CASSLNLAGAETQYF.

Notes on this clone: Other DNA sequences in the same sample also yield this CDR3. This chain uses TRBV27 with TRBJ2-3; no definite D call. The V end was cut by 7 bases, the J end by 2 bases, with 10 bases between. The CDR3 totals 13 residues. Germline V gene lookup returns CDR1 MNHEY and CDR2 SMNVEV (reference sequence). The DNA for the CDR3 is TGTGCCAGCAAGGGATCCTCCACAGATACGCAGTATTTT. The encoded protein is CASKGSSTDTQYF.